The rows below give T cell receptor beta chains drawn from one sample of a study of blood T cell repertoires in COVID-19. Here immunoSEQ multiplex PCR was the method, and the copy in TCRdb shows in-frame clones only, minus some. The data show approximately 230,000 clones, about 90% seen once. Sequencing input: peripheral blood. The receptors come from a man aged 80 or over with acute or convalescent COVID-19. Each CDR3 is given with its conserved first and last residue. The order of the fields is D gene, clone size, J gene, V gene, CDR3 DNA, CDR3 protein. D genes are given only for firm matches. The size of a clone is reported for some rows only, either as once, few or many, or as a class for expanded clones.

d_gene: .; abundance: .; j_gene: TRBJ1-1; v_gene: TRBV7-9; CDR3nt: TGTGCCAGCATCTCCGTCGGGGGGCTGGGCACTGAAGCTTTCTTT; CDR3aa: CASISVGGLGTEAFF
d_gene: TRBD2; abundance: .; j_gene: TRBJ2-1; v_gene: TRBV7-2; CDR3nt: TGTGCCAGCAGCTTAGAGGGGACTAGCGGGGGGGTTCATGAGCAGTTCTTC; CDR3aa: CASSLEGTSGGVHEQFF
d_gene: .; abundance: .; j_gene: TRBJ1-2; v_gene: TRBV7-9; CDR3nt: TGTGCCAGCAGCCTAACGGCGGGGGGCAACTATGGCTACACCTTC; CDR3aa: CASSLTAGGNYGYTF
d_gene: TRBD1; abundance: .; j_gene: TRBJ1-1; v_gene: TRBV18; CDR3nt: TGTGCCAGCTCATCCGACAGGGGGAACACTGAAGCTTTCTTT; CDR3aa: CASSSDRGNTEAFF
d_gene: .; abundance: .; j_gene: TRBJ1-1; v_gene: TRBV4-3; CDR3nt: TGCGCCAGCAGCCAAGATCGTGCGGGGGGTTGGACTGAAGCTTTCTTT; CDR3aa: CASSQDRAGGWTEAFF
d_gene: .; abundance: .; j_gene: TRBJ2-6; v_gene: TRBV11-2; CDR3nt: TGTGCCAGCAGCTTAAGGGGGGGCTCTGGGGCCAACGTCCTGACTTTC; CDR3aa: CASSLRGGSGANVLTF
d_gene: .; abundance: .; j_gene: TRBJ1-5; v_gene: TRBV3-1/TRBV3-2; CDR3nt: TGTGCCAGCAGCGCCCGGGGGGGTGGCCAGCCCCAGCATTTT; CDR3aa: CASSARGGGQPQHF
d_gene: TRBD2; abundance: .; j_gene: TRBJ2-1; v_gene: TRBV7-8; CDR3nt: TGTGCCAGCAGCCCTCTAGCGGGAGGCTCCTACAATGAGCAGTTCTTC; CDR3aa: CASSPLAGGSYNEQFF
d_gene: .; abundance: .; j_gene: TRBJ2-3; v_gene: TRBV5-1; CDR3nt: TGCGCCAGCAGCTTGTGGGGGGATGAGGGGACAGATACGCAGTATTTT; CDR3aa: CASSLWGDEGTDTQYF
d_gene: .; abundance: .; j_gene: TRBJ2-1; v_gene: TRBV9; CDR3nt: TGTGCCAGCAGCGTAGGATGGGGGCATGAGCAGTTCTTC; CDR3aa: CASSVGWGHEQFF
d_gene: .; abundance: .; j_gene: TRBJ1-2; v_gene: TRBV6-6; CDR3nt: TGTGCCAGCAGTTTAAACGGAGCTAACTATGGCTACACCTTC; CDR3aa: CASSLNGANYGYTF
d_gene: .; abundance: .; j_gene: TRBJ2-3; v_gene: TRBV4-3; CDR3nt: TGCGCCAGCAGCCAAGAGACCATCGTACAGGGTACGGATACGCAGTATTTT; CDR3aa: CASSQETIVQGTDTQYF
d_gene: .; abundance: .; j_gene: TRBJ2-5; v_gene: TRBV19; CDR3nt: TGTGCCAGTAGTATTCGGAGACAGAGTCGAGAGACCCAGTACTTC; CDR3aa: CASSIRRQSRETQYF
d_gene: TRBD1; abundance: .; j_gene: TRBJ1-4; v_gene: TRBV4-1; CDR3nt: TGCGCCAGCAGCCAAGGACGACAGGGGCGGTCTAATGAAAAACTGTTTTTT; CDR3aa: CASSQGRQGRSNEKLFF
d_gene: .; abundance: once; j_gene: TRBJ1-4; v_gene: TRBV3-1/TRBV3-2; CDR3nt: TGTGCCAGCAGCCCTTTGGGCACCATTAATGAAAAACTGTTTTTT; CDR3aa: CASSPLGTINEKLFF
d_gene: TRBD1; abundance: .; j_gene: TRBJ2-5; v_gene: TRBV7-9; CDR3nt: TGTGCCAGCAGCACGTTGGCGCTAGGGGGCGAAGGGACCCAGTACTTC; CDR3aa: CASSTLALGGEGTQYF
d_gene: .; abundance: .; j_gene: TRBJ2-7; v_gene: TRBV11-2; CDR3nt: TGTGCCAGCAGCTTAGGGACACCTGATCTCTCAGAGCAGTACTTC; CDR3aa: CASSLGTPDLSEQYF
d_gene: .; abundance: .; j_gene: TRBJ1-1; v_gene: TRBV19; CDR3nt: TGTGCCAGTAGTGTCCAGAGGGACACTGAAGCTTTCTTT; CDR3aa: CASSVQRDTEAFF
d_gene: TRBD1; abundance: few; j_gene: TRBJ1-5; v_gene: TRBV27; CDR3nt: TGTGCCAGTGGGACAGGAATAAGGAGCAATCAGCCCCAGCATTTT; CDR3aa: CASGTGIRSNQPQHF
d_gene: TRBD1; abundance: .; j_gene: TRBJ1-1; v_gene: TRBV7-9; CDR3nt: TGTGCCAGCAGCCCACAGGGGGCGAGAATGAACACTGAAGCTTTCTTT; CDR3aa: CASSPQGARMNTEAFF
d_gene: .; abundance: .; j_gene: TRBJ2-5; v_gene: TRBV2; CDR3nt: TGTGCCAGCAATATAAGACTAGAGGAAGAGACCCAGTACTTC; CDR3aa: CASNIRLEEETQYF
d_gene: .; abundance: .; j_gene: TRBJ2-7; v_gene: TRBV4-3; CDR3nt: TGCGCCAGCAGCCAAGAAACAGGGTTCTCCTACGAGCAGTACTTC; CDR3aa: CASSQETGFSYEQYF
d_gene: .; abundance: .; j_gene: TRBJ2-7; v_gene: TRBV7-2; CDR3nt: TGTGCCAGCAGCCCCCCGGCCGGGAGCGACTACGAGCAGTACTTC; CDR3aa: CASSPPAGSDYEQYF
d_gene: .; abundance: .; j_gene: TRBJ1-1; v_gene: TRBV7-2; CDR3nt: TGTGCCAGCAGCTTAGAAGGGGTTAGAGCGAACACTGAAGCTTTCTTT; CDR3aa: CASSLEGVRANTEAFF
d_gene: .; abundance: .; j_gene: TRBJ1-4; v_gene: TRBV7-9; CDR3nt: TGTGCCAGCAGCCAACCGGCCGGGACTCCTATAACTAATGAAAAACTGTTTTTT; CDR3aa: CASSQPAGTPITNEKLFF
d_gene: .; abundance: .; j_gene: TRBJ1-1; v_gene: TRBV5-4; CDR3nt: TGTGCCAGCAGCTCATCCAGGGACATGAACACTGAAGCTTTCTTT; CDR3aa: CASSSSRDMNTEAFF
d_gene: TRBD2; abundance: .; j_gene: TRBJ2-3; v_gene: TRBV5-1; CDR3nt: TGCGCCAGCAGACCGGGGGGGCCAGATACGCAGTATTTT; CDR3aa: CASRPGGPDTQYF
d_gene: TRBD2; abundance: .; j_gene: TRBJ2-5; v_gene: TRBV3-1/TRBV3-2; CDR3nt: TGTGCCAGCAGCCATTTAGCGGGGGAGGCCCCCGAGACCCAGTACTTC; CDR3aa: CASSHLAGEAPETQYF
d_gene: TRBD1; abundance: .; j_gene: TRBJ1-1; v_gene: TRBV5-5; CDR3nt: TGTGCCAGCAGCAAGTCGGGACAGGGCATTAACACTGAAGCTTTCTTT; CDR3aa: CASSKSGQGINTEAFF
d_gene: .; abundance: .; j_gene: TRBJ1-2; v_gene: TRBV4-3; CDR3nt: TGCGCCAGCAGCCAAGAAGTTTGGCGGGCTGCAGCTAACTATGGCTACACCTTC; CDR3aa: CASSQEVWRAAANYGYTF
d_gene: .; abundance: .; j_gene: TRBJ1-2; v_gene: TRBV4-2; CDR3nt: TGTGCCAGCAGCCAAGAAGTATTCGGGAACAGTGGAAATGGCTACACCTTC; CDR3aa: CASSQEVFGNSGNGYTF
d_gene: TRBD1; abundance: .; j_gene: TRBJ1-5; v_gene: TRBV3-1/TRBV3-2; CDR3nt: TGTGCCAGCAGCCAGGACAGGGACCGGCCCCAGCATTTT; CDR3aa: CASSQDRDRPQHF